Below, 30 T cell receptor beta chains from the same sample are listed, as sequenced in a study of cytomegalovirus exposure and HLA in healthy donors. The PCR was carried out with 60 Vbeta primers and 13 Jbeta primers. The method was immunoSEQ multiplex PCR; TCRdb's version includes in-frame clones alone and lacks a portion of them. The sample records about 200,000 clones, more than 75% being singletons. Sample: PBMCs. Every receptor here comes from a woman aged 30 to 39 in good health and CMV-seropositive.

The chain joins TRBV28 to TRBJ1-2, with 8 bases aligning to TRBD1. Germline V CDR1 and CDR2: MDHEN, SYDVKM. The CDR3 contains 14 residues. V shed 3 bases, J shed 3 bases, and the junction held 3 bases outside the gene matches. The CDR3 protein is CASSLQGADYGYTF. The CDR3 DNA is TGTGCCAGCAGTTTGCAGGGGGCTGACTATGGCTACACCTTC.

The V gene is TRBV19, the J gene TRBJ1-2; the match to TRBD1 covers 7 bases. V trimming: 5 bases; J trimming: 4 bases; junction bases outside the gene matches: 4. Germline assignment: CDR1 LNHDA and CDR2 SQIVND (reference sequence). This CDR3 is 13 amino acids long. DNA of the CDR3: TGTGCCAGTAGTGCCCCAGGGGGCTATGGCTACACCTTC. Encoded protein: CASSAPGGYGYTF.

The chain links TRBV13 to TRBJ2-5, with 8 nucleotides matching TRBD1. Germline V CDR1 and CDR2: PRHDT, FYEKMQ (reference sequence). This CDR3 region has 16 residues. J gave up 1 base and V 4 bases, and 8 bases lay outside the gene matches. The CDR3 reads CASSSPRDRTQETQYF. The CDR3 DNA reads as TGTGCCAGCAGCTCGCCCAGGGACAGGACCCAAGAGACCCAGTACTTC.

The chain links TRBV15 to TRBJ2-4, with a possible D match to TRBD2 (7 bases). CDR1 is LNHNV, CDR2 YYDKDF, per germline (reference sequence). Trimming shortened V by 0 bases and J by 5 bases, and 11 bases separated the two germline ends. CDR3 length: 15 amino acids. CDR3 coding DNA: TGTGCCACCAGCAGAGATATAGGGGGGGAAAACATTCAGTACTTC. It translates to CATSRDIGGENIQYF.

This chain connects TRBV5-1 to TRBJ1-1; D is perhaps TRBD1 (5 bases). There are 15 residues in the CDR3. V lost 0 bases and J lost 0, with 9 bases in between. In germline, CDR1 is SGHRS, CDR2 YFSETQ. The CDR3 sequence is CASSLEGSMNTEAFF. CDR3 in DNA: TGCGCCAGCAGCTTGGAGGGGTCCATGAACACTGAAGCTTTCTTT. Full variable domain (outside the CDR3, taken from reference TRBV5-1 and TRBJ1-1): KAGVTQTPRYLIKTRGQQVTLSCSPISGHRSVSWYQQTPGQGLQFLFEYFSETQRNKGNFPGRFSGRQFSNSRSEMNVSTLELGDSALYLCASSLEGSMNTEAFFGQGTRLTVV.

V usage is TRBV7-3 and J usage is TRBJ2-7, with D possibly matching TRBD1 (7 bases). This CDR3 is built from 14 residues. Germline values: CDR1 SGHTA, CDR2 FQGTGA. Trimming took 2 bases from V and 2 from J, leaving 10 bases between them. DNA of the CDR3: TGTGCCAGCAGCTTACAGGGGGGAGCCTACGAGCAGTACTTC. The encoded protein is CASSLQGGAYEQYF.

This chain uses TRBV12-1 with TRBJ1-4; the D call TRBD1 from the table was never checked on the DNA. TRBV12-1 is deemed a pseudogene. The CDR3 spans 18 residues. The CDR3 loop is CASSTWTGDKDLDEKLFF. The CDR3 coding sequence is TGTGCCAGCAGCACCTGGACAGGGGACAAGGATTTGGATGAAAAACTGTTTTTT.

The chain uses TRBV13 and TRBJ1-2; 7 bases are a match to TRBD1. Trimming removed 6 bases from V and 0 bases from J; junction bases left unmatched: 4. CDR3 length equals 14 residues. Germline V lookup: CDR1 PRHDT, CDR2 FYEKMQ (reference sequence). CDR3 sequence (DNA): TGTGCCAGCAGGCGGGACAGCACTAACTATGGCTACACCTTC. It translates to CASRRDSTNYGYTF.

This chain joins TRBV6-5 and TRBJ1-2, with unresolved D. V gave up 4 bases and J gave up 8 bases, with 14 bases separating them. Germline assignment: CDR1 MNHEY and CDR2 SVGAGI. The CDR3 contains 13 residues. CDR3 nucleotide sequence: TGTGCCAGCAGTTCAGAGGGTTTAGGAGGCTACACCTTC. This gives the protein CASSSEGLGGYTF.

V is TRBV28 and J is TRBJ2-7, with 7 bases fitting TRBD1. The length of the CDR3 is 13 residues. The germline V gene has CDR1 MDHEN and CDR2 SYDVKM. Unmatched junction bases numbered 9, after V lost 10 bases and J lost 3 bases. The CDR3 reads CATREGANYEQYF. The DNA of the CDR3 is TGTGCCACCCGAGAGGGGGCAAACTACGAGCAGTACTTC.

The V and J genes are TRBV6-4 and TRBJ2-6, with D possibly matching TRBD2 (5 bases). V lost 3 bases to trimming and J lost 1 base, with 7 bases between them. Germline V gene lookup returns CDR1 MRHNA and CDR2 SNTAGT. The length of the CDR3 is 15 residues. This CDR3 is CASSETGSGANVLTF. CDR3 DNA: TGTGCCAGCAGTGAAACGGGATCTGGGGCCAACGTCCTGACTTTC.

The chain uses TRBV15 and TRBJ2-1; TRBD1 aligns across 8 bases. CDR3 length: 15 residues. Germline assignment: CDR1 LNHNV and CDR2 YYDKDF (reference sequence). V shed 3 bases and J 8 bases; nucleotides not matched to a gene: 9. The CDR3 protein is CATSSGQGGGDEQFF. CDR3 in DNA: TGTGCCACCAGCAGTGGACAGGGCGGAGGCGATGAGCAGTTCTTC.

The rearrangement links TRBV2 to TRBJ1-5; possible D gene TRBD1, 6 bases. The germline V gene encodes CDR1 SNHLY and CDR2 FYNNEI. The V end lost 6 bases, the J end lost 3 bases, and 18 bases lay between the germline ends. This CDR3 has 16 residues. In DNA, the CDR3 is TGTGCCAGCAGAGGGGGAAGGGGCTCGGTCAATCAGCCCCAGCATTTT. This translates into CASRGGRGSVNQPQHF.

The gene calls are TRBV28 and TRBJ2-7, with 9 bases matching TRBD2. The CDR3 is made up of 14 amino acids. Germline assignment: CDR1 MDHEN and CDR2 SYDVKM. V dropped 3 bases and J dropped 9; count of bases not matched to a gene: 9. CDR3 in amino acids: CASSLKRGALGQYF. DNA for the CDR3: TGTGCCAGCAGTTTGAAGCGGGGGGCCTTAGGGCAGTACTTC.

The CDR3, as DNA: TGTGCCAGCAGCTTATTTTCTCCTAGCGGGAGGGCCGACTACGAGCAGTACTTC. Its translation: CASSLFSPSGRADYEQYF. The chain joins TRBV11-3 to TRBJ2-7; TRBD2 aligns across 12 bases. V shed 2 bases, J shed 3 bases, and the junction held 11 bases outside the gene matches. CDR1 and CDR2 (germline): SGHNT, YENEEA. The CDR3 runs to 18 residues.

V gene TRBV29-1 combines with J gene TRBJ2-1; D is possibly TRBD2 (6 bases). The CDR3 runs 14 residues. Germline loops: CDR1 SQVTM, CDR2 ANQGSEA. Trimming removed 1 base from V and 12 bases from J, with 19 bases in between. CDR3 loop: CSVEVPSAMRAQFF. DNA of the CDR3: TGCAGCGTTGAAGTTCCTAGCGCCATGCGTGCGCAGTTCTTC.

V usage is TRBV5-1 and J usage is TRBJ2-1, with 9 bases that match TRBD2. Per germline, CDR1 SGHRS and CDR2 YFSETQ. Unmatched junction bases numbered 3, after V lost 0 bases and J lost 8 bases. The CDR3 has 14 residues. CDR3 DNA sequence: TGCGCCAGCAGCTTGGGTAGCGGGGGAGATGAGCAGTTCTTC. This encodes CASSLGSGGDEQFF.

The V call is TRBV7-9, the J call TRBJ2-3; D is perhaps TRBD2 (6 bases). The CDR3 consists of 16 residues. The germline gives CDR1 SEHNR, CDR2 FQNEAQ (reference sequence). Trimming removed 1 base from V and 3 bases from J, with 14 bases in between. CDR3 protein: CASSLELGGTTDTQYF. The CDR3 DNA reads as TGTGCCAGCAGCTTAGAGTTGGGGGGAACGACAGATACGCAGTATTTT. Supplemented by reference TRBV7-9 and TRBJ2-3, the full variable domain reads DTGVSQNPRHKITKRGQNVTFRCDPISEHNRLYWYRQTLGQGPEFLTYFQNEAQLEKSRLLSDRFSAERPKGSFSTLEIQRTEQGDSAMYLCASSLELGGTTDTQYFGPGTRLTVL.

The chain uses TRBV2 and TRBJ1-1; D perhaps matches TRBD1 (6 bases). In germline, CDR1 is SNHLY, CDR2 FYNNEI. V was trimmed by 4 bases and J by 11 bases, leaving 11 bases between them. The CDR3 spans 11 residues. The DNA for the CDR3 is TGTGCCAGCAGTGGGGGGCTGGGGGCTTTCTTT. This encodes CASSGGLGAFF.

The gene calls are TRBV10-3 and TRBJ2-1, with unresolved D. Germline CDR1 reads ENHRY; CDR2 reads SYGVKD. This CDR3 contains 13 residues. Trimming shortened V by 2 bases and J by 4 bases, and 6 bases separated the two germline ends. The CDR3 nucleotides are TGTGCCATCAGTGAGATTCTATACAATGAGCAGTTCTTC. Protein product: CAISEILYNEQFF.

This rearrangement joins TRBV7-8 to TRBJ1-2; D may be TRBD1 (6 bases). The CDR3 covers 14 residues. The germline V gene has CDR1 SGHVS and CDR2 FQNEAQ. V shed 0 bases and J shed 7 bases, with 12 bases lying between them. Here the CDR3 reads CASSLAQGTSGYTF. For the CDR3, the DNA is TGTGCCAGCAGCTTAGCGCAGGGGACCTCTGGCTACACCTTC. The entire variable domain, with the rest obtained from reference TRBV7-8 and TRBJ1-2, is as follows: GAGVSQSPRYKVAKRGQDVALRCDPISGHVSLFWYQQALGQGPEFLTYFQNEAQLDKSGLPSDRFFAERPEGSVSTLKIQRTQQEDSAVYLCASSLAQGTSGYTFGSGTRLTVV.

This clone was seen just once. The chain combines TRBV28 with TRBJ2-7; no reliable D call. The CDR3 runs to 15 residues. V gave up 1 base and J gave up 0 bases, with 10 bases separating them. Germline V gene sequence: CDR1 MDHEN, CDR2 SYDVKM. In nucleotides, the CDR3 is TGTGCCAGCAGTTTATTTGCGGAAAGCTCCTACGAGCAGTACTTC. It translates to CASSLFAESSYEQYF.

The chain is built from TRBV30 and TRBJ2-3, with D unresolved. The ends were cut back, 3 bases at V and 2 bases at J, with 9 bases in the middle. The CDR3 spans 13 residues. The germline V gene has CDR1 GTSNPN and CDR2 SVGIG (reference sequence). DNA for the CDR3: TGTGCCTGGAGGGCCTTTAACACAGATACGCAGTATTTT. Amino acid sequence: CAWRAFNTDTQYF.

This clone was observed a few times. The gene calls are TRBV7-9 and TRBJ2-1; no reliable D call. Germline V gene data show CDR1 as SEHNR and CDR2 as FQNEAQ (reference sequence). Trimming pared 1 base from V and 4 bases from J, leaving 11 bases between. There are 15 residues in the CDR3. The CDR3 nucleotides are TGTGCCAGCAGCTTAGGCTTCGTAGTTTACAATGAGCAGTTCTTC. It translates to CASSLGFVVYNEQFF.

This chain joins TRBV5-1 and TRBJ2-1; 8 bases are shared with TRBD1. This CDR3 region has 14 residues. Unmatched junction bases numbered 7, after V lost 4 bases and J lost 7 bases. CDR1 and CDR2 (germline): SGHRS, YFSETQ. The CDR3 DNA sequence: TGCGCCAGCAGCCCGGACAGGGCGGTGAATGAGCAGTTCTTC. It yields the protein CASSPDRAVNEQFF.

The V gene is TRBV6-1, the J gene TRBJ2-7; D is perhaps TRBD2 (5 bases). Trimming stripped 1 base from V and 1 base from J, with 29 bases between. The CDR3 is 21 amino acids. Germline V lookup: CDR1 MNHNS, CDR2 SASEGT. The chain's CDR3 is CASSEGWEKEAANTVSYEQYF. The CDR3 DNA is TGTGCCAGCAGTGAAGGATGGGAGAAAGAAGCGGCTAACACGGTGTCCTACGAGCAGTACTTC.

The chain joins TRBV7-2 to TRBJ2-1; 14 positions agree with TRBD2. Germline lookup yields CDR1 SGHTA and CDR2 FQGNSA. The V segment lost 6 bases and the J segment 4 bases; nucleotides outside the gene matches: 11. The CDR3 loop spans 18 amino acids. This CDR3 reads CASRETSGRAFLYNEQFF. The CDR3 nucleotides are TGTGCCAGCAGAGAGACTAGCGGGAGGGCCTTCTTATACAATGAGCAGTTCTTC.

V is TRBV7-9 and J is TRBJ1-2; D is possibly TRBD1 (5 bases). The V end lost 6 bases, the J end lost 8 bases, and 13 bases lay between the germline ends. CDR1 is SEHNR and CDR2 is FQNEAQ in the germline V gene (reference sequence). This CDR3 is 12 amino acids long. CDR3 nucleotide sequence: TGTGCCAGCAGTCAACAGGAAGGCGGCTACACCTTC. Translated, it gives CASSQQEGGYTF.

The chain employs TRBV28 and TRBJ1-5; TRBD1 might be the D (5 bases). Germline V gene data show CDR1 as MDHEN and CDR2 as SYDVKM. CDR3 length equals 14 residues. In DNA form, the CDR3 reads TGTGCTTGTGAACCAACAGGCAGCAATCAGCCCCAGCATTTT. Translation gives CACEPTGSNQPQHF.

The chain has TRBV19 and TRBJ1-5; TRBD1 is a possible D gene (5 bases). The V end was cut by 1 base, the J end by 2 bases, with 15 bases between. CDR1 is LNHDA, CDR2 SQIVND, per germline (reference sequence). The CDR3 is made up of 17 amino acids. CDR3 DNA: TGTGCCAGTAGTATAGTTGGGGCAGGTCGGGGCAATCAGCCCCAGCATTTT. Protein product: CASSIVGAGRGNQPQHF.